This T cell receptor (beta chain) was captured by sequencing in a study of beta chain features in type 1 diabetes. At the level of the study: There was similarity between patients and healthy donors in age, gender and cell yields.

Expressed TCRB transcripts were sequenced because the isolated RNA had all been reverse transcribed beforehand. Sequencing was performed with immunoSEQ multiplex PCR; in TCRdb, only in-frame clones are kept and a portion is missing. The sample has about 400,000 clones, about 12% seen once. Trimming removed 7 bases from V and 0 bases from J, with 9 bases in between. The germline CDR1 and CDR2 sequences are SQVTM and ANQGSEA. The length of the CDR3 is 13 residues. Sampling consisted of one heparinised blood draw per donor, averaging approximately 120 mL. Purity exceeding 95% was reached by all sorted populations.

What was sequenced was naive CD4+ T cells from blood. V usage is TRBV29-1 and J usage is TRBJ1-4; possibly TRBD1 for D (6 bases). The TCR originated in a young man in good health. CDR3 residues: CSAWTATNEKLFF. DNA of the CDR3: TGCAGCGCCTGGACAGCAACTAATGAAAAACTGTTTTTT.